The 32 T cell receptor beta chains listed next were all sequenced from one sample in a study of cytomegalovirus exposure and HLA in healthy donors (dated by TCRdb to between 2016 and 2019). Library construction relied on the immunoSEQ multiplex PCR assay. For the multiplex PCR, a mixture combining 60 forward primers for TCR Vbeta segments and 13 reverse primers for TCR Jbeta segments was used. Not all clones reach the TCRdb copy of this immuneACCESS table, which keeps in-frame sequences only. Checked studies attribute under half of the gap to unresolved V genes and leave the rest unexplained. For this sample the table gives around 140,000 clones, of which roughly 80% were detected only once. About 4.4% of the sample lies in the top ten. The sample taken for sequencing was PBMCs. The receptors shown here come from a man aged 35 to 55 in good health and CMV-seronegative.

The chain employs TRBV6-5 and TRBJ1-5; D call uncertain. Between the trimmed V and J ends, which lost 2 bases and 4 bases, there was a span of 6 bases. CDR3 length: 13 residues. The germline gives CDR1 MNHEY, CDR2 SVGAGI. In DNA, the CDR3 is TGTGCCAGCAGTTACCGTTTAAATCAGCCCCAGCATTTT. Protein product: CASSYRLNQPQHF.

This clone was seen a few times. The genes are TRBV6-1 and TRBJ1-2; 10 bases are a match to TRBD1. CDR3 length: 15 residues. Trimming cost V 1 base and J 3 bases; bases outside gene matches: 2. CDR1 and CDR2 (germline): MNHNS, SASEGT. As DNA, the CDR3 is TGTGCCAGCAGTGAAGGGGGGACAGGGGACTATGGCTACACCTTC. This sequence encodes CASSEGGTGDYGYTF.

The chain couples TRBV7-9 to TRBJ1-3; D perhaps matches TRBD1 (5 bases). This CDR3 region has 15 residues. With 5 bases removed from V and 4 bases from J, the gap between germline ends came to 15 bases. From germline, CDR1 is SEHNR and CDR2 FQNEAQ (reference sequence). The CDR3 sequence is CASSPGNSEGNTIYF. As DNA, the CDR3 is TGTGCCAGCAGCCCAGGGAATTCGGAAGGAAACACCATATATTTT.

CDR3 DNA sequence: TGTGCCAGCAGTGAGGGCGGGGGAAACACCATATATTTT. Translation: CASSEGGGNTIYF. This rearrangement joins TRBV25-1 to TRBJ1-3, with D uncertain. V lost 3 bases and J lost 4, with 7 bases in between. This CDR3 spans 13 amino acids. Germline V gives CDR1 MGHDK, CDR2 SYGVNS.

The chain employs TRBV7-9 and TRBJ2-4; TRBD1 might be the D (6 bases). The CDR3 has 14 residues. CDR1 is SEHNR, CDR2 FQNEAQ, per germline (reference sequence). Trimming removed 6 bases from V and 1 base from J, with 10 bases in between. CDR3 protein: CASRSGAAKNIQYF. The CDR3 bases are TGTGCCAGCAGGTCAGGGGCGGCCAAAAACATTCAGTACTTC.

Here the CDR3 reads CASSLALGGVGTEAFF. In DNA form, the CDR3 reads TGTGCCAGCAGCTTAGCGCTTGGGGGGGTGGGCACTGAAGCTTTCTTT. The chain has TRBV7-2 and TRBJ1-1; D may be TRBD1 (5 bases). The CDR3 runs 16 residues. Per germline, CDR1 SGHTA and CDR2 FQGNSA. V lost 0 bases and J lost 4, with 15 bases in between.

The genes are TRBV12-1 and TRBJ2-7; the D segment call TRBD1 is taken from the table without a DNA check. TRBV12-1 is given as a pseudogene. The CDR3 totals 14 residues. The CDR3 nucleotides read TGTGCCAGCAGCGCCGGACAGGGGGCCTACGAGCAGTACTTC. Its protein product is CASSAGQGAYEQYF.

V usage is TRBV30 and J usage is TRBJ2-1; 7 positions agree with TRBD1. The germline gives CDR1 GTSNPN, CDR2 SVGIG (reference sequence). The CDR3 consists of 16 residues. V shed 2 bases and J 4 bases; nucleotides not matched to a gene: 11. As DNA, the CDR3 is TGTGCCTGGAGTCTAAACCGGGACAGAAGATACAATGAGCAGTTCTTC. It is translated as CAWSLNRDRRYNEQFF.

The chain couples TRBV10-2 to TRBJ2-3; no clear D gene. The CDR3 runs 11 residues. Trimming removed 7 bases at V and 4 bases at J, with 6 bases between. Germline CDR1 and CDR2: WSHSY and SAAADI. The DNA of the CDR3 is TGCGCCAGCATCCAGGCAGATACGCAGTATTTT. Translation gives CASIQADTQYF.

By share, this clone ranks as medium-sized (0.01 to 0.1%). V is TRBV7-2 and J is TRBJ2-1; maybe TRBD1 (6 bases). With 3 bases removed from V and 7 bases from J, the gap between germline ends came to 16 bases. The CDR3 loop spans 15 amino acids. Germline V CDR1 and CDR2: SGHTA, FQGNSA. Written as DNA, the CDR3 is TGTGCCAGCAGCTTGTTTGTGGGGGCGGAGAATGAGCAGTTCTTC. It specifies CASSLFVGAENEQFF. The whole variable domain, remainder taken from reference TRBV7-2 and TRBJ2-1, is GAGVSQSPSNKVTEKGKDVELRCDPISGHTALYWYRQSLGQGLEFLIYFQGNSAPDKSGLPSDRFSAERTGGSVSTLTIQRTQQEDSAVYLCASSLFVGAENEQFFGPGTRLTVL.

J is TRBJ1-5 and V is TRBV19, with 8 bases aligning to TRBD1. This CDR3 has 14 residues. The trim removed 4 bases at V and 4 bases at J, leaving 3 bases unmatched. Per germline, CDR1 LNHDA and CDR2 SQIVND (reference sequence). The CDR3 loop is CASSRTGSNQPQHF. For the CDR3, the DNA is TGTGCCAGTAGTAGGACAGGGAGTAATCAGCCCCAGCATTTT.

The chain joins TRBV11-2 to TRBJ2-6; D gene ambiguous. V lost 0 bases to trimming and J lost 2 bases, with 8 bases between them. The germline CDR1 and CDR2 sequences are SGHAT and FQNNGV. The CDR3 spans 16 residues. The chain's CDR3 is CASSLEGRTGANVLTF. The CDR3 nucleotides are TGTGCCAGCAGCTTAGAGGGCAGGACTGGGGCCAACGTCCTGACTTTC.

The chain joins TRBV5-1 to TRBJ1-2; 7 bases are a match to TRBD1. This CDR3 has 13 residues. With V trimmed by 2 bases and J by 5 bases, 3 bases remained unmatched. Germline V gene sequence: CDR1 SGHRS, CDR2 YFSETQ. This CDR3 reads CASSFQQGYGYTF. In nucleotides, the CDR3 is TGCGCCAGCAGCTTCCAACAGGGGTATGGCTACACCTTC.

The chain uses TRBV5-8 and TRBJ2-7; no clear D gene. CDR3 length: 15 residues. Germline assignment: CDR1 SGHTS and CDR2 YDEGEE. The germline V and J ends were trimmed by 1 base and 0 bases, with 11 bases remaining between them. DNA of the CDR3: TGTGCCAGCAGCTTGCAACCTTTGAGCTCCTACGAGCAGTACTTC. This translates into CASSLQPLSSYEQYF.

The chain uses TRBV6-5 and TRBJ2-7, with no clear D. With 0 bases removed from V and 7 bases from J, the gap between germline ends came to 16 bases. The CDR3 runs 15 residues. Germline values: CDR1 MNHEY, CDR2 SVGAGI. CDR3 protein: CASSYSTSWAQEQYF. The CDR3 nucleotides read TGTGCCAGCAGTTACTCCACCTCCTGGGCGCAAGAGCAGTACTTC.

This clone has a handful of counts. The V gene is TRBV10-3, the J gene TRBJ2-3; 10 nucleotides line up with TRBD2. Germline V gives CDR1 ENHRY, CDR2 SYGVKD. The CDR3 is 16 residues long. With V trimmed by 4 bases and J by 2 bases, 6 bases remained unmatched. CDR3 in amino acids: CAISAAAGGSTDTQYF. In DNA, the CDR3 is TGTGCCATCAGTGCGGCAGCGGGGGGGTCCACAGATACGCAGTATTTT.

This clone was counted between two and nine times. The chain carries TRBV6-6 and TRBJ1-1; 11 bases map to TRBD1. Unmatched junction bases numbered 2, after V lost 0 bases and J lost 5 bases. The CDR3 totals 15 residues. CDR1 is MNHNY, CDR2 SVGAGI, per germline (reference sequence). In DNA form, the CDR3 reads TGTGCCAGCAGTTACTCAGGACAGGGGGCAACTGAAGCTTTCTTT. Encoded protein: CASSYSGQGATEAFF.

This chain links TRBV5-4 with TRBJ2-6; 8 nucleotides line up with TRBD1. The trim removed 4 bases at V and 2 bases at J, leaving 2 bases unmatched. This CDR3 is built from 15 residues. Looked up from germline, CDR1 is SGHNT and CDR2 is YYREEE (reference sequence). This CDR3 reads CASSPDRAGANVLTF. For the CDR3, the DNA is TGTGCCAGCAGCCCGGACAGGGCTGGGGCCAACGTCCTGACTTTC.

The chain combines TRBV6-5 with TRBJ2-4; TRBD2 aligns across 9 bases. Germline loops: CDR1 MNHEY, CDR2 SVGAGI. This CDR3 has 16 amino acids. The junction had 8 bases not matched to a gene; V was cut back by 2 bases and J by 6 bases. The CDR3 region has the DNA TGTGCCAGCAGTTACGGCGGGGGGGCCGAGGGAAACATTCAGTACTTC. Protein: CASSYGGGAEGNIQYF.

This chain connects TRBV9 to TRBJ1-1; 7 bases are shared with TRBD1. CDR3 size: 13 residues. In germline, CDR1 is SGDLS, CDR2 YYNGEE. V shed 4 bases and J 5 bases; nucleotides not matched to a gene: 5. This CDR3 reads CASSIRDRTEAFF. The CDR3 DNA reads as TGTGCCAGCAGCATCCGGGACAGAACTGAAGCTTTCTTT.

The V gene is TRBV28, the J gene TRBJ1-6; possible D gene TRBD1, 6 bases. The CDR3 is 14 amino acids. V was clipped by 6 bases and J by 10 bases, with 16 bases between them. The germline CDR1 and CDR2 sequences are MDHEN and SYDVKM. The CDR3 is CASSLTGSGSPLHF. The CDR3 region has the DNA TGTGCCAGCAGCCTCACAGGGTCTGGCTCACCCCTCCACTTT.

CDR3 protein: CASSLAGREGEGYTF. CDR3 nucleotide sequence: TGTGCCAGCAGTCTCGCCGGGCGGGAGGGGGAAGGCTACACCTTC. V usage is TRBV6-5 and J usage is TRBJ1-2; possible D gene TRBD1, 6 bases. Germline V lookup: CDR1 MNHEY, CDR2 SVGAGI. The CDR3 sequence is 15 residues long. Trimming cost V 5 bases and J 8 bases, with 21 bases left between them.

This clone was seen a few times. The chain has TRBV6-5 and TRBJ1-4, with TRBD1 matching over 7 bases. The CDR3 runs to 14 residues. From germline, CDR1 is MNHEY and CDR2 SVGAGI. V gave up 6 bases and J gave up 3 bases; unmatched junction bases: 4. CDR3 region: CASSLTGPNEKLFF. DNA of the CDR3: TGTGCCAGCAGCCTGACAGGGCCTAATGAAAAACTGTTTTTT.

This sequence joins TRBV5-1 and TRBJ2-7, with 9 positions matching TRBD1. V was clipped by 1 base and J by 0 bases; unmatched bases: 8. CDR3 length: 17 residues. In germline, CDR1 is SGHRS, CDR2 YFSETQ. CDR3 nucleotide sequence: TGCGCCAGCAGCTTGAAGGACAGGGGTGAAAGCTCCTACGAGCAGTACTTC. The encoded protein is CASSLKDRGESSYEQYF.

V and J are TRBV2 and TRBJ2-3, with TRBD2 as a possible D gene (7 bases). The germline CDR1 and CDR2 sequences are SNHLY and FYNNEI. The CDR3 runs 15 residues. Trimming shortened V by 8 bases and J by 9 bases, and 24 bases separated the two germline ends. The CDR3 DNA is TGTGCCAGCGGTCAGGGCTTTAAAGGGGGGGACACGCAGTATTTT. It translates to CASGQGFKGGDTQYF.

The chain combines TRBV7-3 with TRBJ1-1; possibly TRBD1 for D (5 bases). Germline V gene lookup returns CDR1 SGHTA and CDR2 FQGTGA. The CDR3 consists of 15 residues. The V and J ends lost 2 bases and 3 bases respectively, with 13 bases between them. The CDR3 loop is CASSLQRAGDTEAFF. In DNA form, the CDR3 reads TGTGCCAGCAGCTTACAGCGGGCGGGGGACACTGAAGCTTTCTTT.

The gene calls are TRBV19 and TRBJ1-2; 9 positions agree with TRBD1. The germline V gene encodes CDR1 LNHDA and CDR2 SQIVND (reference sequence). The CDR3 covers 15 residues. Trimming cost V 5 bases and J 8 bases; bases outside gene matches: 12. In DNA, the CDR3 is TGTGCCAGTAGTGAGGTTGGGACAGGGCGAGAAGGCTACACCTTC. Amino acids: CASSEVGTGREGYTF.

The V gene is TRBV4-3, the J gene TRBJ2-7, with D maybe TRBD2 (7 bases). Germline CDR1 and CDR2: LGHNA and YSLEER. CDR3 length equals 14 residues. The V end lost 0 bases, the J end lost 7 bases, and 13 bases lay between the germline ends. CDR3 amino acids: CASSQDGGLGEQYF. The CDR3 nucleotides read TGCGCCAGCAGCCAAGACGGGGGGCTAGGGGAGCAGTACTTC.

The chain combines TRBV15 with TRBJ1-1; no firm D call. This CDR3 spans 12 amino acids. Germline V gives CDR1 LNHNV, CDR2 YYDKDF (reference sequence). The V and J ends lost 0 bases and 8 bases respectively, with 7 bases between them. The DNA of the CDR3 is TGTGCCACCAGCAGAGAGGCAGGAGAAGCTTTCTTT. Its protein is CATSREAGEAFF.

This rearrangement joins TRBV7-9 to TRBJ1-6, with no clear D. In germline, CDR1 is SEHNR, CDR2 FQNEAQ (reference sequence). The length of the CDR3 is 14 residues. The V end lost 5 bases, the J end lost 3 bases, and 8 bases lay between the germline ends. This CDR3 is CASSLTDYNSPLHF. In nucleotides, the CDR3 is TGTGCCAGCAGCCTTACTGACTATAATTCACCCCTCCACTTT.

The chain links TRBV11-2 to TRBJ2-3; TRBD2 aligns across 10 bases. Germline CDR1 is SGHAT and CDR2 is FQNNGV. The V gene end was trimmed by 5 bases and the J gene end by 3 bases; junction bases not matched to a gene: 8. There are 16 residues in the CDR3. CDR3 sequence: CASSPRTSGVTDTQYF. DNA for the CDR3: TGTGCCAGCAGCCCGCGGACTAGCGGCGTGACAGATACGCAGTATTTT.

CDR3 nucleotides: TGTGCCAGTAGTATGGGACTAGCTTACTCCTACGAGCAGTACTTC. Protein: CASSMGLAYSYEQYF. The chain carries TRBV19 and TRBJ2-7; 9 bases are shared with TRBD2. Germline loops: CDR1 LNHDA, CDR2 SQIVND (reference sequence). This CDR3 is 15 amino acids long. The ends lost 3 bases at V and 0 bases at J; junction bases unmatched: 3.